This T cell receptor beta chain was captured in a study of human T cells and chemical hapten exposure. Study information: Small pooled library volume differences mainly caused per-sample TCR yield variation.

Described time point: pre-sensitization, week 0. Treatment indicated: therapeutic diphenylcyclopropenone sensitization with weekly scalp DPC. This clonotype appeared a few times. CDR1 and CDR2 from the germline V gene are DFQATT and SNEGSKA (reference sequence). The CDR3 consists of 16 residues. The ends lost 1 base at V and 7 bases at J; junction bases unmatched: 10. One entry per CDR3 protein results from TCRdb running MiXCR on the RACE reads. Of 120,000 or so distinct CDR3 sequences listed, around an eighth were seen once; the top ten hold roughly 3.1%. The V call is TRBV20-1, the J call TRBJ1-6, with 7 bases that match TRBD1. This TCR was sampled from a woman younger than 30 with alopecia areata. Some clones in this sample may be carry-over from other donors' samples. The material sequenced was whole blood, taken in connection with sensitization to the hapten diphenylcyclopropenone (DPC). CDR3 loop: CSARGGSGGLNSPLHF. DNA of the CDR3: TGCAGTGCTAGAGGAGGGTCAGGGGGATTGAATTCACCCCTCCACTTT.